These 21 T cell receptor beta chains were sequenced from one sample in a study of cytomegalovirus exposure and HLA in healthy donors. PCR primers comprised 60 Vbeta and 13 Jbeta primers. Clones were sequenced by immunoSEQ multiplex PCR, and TCRdb holds only the in-frame ones, with some missing. The table records 140,000 to 150,000 clones, 70% to 80% of them present only once. Sequenced material: PBMCs. These receptor sequences come from a woman in her late teens or twenties in good health and CMV-seropositive.

This chain links TRBV5-1 with TRBJ2-3, with TRBD1 matching over 7 bases. Germline CDR1 reads SGHRS; CDR2 reads YFSETQ. CDR3 length equals 15 residues. V gave up 0 bases and J gave up 2 bases; unmatched junction bases: 3. The CDR3 loop is CASSLETGNTDTQYF. CDR3 nucleotides: TGCGCCAGCAGCTTGGAGACAGGGAACACAGATACGCAGTATTTT.

The J gene is TRBJ2-3, the V gene TRBV6-6; 9 nucleotides align to TRBD1. Germline CDR1 and CDR2: MNHNY and SVGAGI (reference sequence). The CDR3 is 15 amino acids. Trimming took 5 bases from V and 5 from J; bases not matched to a gene: 8. CDR3 sequence (DNA): TGTGCCAGCAGTCCGGACAGGGGAGGGGGAGATACGCAGTATTTT. It encodes CASSPDRGGGDTQYF.

The chain links TRBV18 to TRBJ1-2, with TRBD1 as a possible D gene (6 bases). CDR1 is KGHSH and CDR2 is LQKENI in the germline V gene. The germline V and J ends were trimmed by 3 bases and 3 bases, with 8 bases remaining between them. The CDR3 has 13 amino acids. The CDR3 loop reads CASSPSGDYGYTF. CDR3 sequence (DNA): TGTGCCAGCTCACCGTCAGGGGACTATGGCTACACCTTC.

This sequence joins TRBV10-3 and TRBJ1-5; TRBD1 might be the D (5 bases). V was trimmed by 6 bases and J by 2 bases, leaving 8 bases between them. Germline CDR1 is ENHRY and CDR2 is SYGVKD. The CDR3 extends over 13 amino acids. CDR3 sequence (DNA): TGTGCCATCAGGACAGAAGGCAATCAGCCCCAGCATTTT. Residues: CAIRTEGNQPQHF.

The gene calls are TRBV7-8 and TRBJ2-7; TRBD1 matches at 9 bases. CDR1 and CDR2 (germline): SGHVS, FQNEAQ. Germline trimming cut 6 bases from V and 6 bases from J; bases unmatched to any gene: 12. This CDR3 is 15 amino acids long. In DNA form, the CDR3 reads TGTGCCAGCAGGGGCGGGACAGGGAATCGTGGCGAGCAGTACTTC. It encodes CASRGGTGNRGEQYF.

This rearrangement joins TRBV18 to TRBJ2-1, with 9 bases aligning to TRBD2. CDR1 is KGHSH, CDR2 LQKENI, per germline. The CDR3 extends over 16 amino acids. Unmatched junction bases numbered 7, after V lost 3 bases and J lost 4 bases. The chain's CDR3 is CASSPPGLAGYNEQFF. DNA of the CDR3: TGTGCCAGCTCACCCCCGGGACTAGCCGGATACAATGAGCAGTTCTTC.

In its sample, this clone was seen a few times. V gene TRBV9 combines with J gene TRBJ2-3; 7 bases fit TRBD2. This CDR3 is built from 15 residues. In germline, CDR1 is SGDLS, CDR2 YYNGEE. Unmatched junction bases numbered 5, after V lost 4 bases and J lost 0 bases. The CDR3 spells CASSSLADSTDTQYF. The CDR3 nucleotides read TGTGCCAGCAGCTCTCTAGCGGATAGCACAGATACGCAGTATTTT. Filled out from reference TRBV9 and TRBJ2-3, the complete variable domain reads DSGVTQTPKHLITATGQRVTLRCSPRSGDLSVYWYQQSLDQGLQFLIQYYNGEERAKGNILERFSAQQFPDLHSELNLSSLELGDSALYFCASSSLADSTDTQYFGPGTRLTVL.

CDR3 DNA sequence: TGCGCCAGCAGCTCGGGGGGGACCGGGGCTGAAGCTTTCTTT. This sequence encodes CASSSGGTGAEAFF. V gene TRBV5-1 combines with J gene TRBJ1-1, with D maybe TRBD1 (5 bases). The germline gives CDR1 SGHRS, CDR2 YFSETQ. The V end was cut by 3 bases, the J end by 6 bases, with 15 bases between. The CDR3 consists of 14 residues.

The genes are TRBV20-1 and TRBJ1-1, with D hard to call. CDR1 and CDR2 from the germline V gene are DFQATT and SNEGSKA (reference sequence). This CDR3 is 11 amino acids long. The V gene lost 5 bases and the J gene lost 1 base, with 5 bases spanning the gap. The CDR3 coding sequence is TGCAGTGCTCCGGGGAACACTGAAGCTTTCTTT. It translates to CSAPGNTEAFF.

This clone occurred a few times. The CDR3 bases are TGTGCCAGCAGCTTTGGAAAAGTCGGGGGGGCTGCCTTGGGGGAGACCCAGTACTTC. Its translation: CASSFGKVGGAALGETQYF. The chain uses TRBV7-2 and TRBJ2-5; 8 bases agree with TRBD2. Germline values: CDR1 SGHTA, CDR2 FQGNSA. This CDR3 comprises 19 residues. V was pared by 3 bases and J by 5 bases, with 20 bases of the junction left unmatched. Full variable domain (missing parts from reference TRBV7-2 and TRBJ2-5): GAGVSQSPSNKVTEKGKDVELRCDPISGHTALYWYRQSLGQGLEFLIYFQGNSAPDKSGLPSDRFSAERTGGSVSTLTIQRTQQEDSAVYLCASSFGKVGGAALGETQYFGPGTRLLVL.

The gene calls are TRBV15 and TRBJ1-1; a weak D match, TRBD1 (6 bases). Trimming pared 2 bases from V and 0 bases from J, leaving 10 bases between. The CDR3 has 15 amino acids. Germline V CDR1 and CDR2: LNHNV, YYDKDF (reference sequence). This CDR3 reads CATSRLTGMNTEAFF. The DNA of the CDR3 is TGTGCCACCAGCAGATTAACAGGGATGAACACTGAAGCTTTCTTT.

CDR3 sequence (DNA): TGTGCCAGCAGCTTGGGGACAGGGTTAATCGAGTACTTC. This gives the protein CASSLGTGLIEYF. This chain connects TRBV5-6 to TRBJ2-7; 8 nucleotides align to TRBD1. CDR1 and CDR2 from the germline V gene are SGHDT and YYEEEE. The CDR3 loop spans 13 amino acids. The V segment lost 0 bases and the J segment 11 bases; nucleotides outside the gene matches: 7.

The sample holds a few counts of this clone. V and J are TRBV5-1 and TRBJ2-3, with 8 bases aligning to TRBD1. Per the germline V gene, CDR1 is SGHRS and CDR2 is YFSETQ. The V segment lost 2 bases and the J segment 2 bases; nucleotides outside the gene matches: 4. The CDR3 has 15 residues. As DNA, the CDR3 is TGCGCCAGCAGCTTTACAGGGGGTGCCACAGATACGCAGTATTTT. It translates to CASSFTGGATDTQYF.

Written as DNA, the CDR3 is TGTGCCACCAGCAGAGGACAGGGGGCAGGGGAGACCCAGTACTTC. Protein: CATSRGQGAGETQYF. The chain recombines TRBV15 with TRBJ2-5, with 10 bases matching TRBD1. In germline, CDR1 is LNHNV, CDR2 YYDKDF (reference sequence). The CDR3 runs 15 residues. V lost 1 base and J lost 5; bases outside the gene matches: 4.

The genes are TRBV10-2 and TRBJ1-6; 9 bases align to TRBD1. V was clipped by 6 bases and J by 7 bases; unmatched bases: 7. In germline, CDR1 is WSHSY, CDR2 SAAADI. The CDR3 has 15 residues. The CDR3 loop is CASRMSGTGNSPLHF. The CDR3 DNA reads TGCGCCAGCAGGATGTCCGGGACAGGGAATTCACCCCTCCACTTT.

This chain uses TRBV27 with TRBJ2-7; 8 nucleotides match TRBD2. From germline, CDR1 is MNHEY and CDR2 SMNVEV (reference sequence). This CDR3 has 16 amino acids. The V gene end was trimmed by 6 bases and the J gene end by 0 bases; junction bases not matched to a gene: 10. Here the CDR3 DNA reads TGTGCCAGCAGACAATACGCCGGGACTAGCTCCTACGAGCAGTACTTC. Amino acid sequence: CASRQYAGTSSYEQYF.

The rearrangement links TRBV29-1 to TRBJ2-3; TRBD2 is a possible D gene (5 bases). The CDR3 has 16 residues. Trimming took 3 bases from V and 2 from J, leaving 18 bases between them. Germline CDR1 SQVTM, CDR2 ANQGSEA. CDR3 loop: CSVEGAWPTATDTQYF. In DNA form, the CDR3 reads TGCAGCGTTGAGGGAGCCTGGCCGACCGCCACAGATACGCAGTATTTT.

This chain connects TRBV5-6 to TRBJ2-3; tentatively, D is TRBD1 (5 bases). CDR1 SGHDT and CDR2 YYEEEE come from the germline V gene. With 1 base removed from V and 2 bases from J, the gap between germline ends came to 11 bases. This CDR3 contains 15 residues. CDR3 DNA: TGTGCCAGCAGCTTGTACAGGCGATTCACAGATACGCAGTATTTT. This sequence encodes CASSLYRRFTDTQYF. Supplemented by reference TRBV5-6 and TRBJ2-3, the full variable domain reads DAGVTQSPTHLIKTRGQQVTLRCSPKSGHDTVSWYQQALGQGPQFIFQYYEEEERQRGNFPDRFSGHQFPNYSSELNVNALLLGDSALYLCASSLYRRFTDTQYFGPGTRLTVL.

The chain carries TRBV6-5 and TRBJ1-1; perhaps TRBD1 as D (5 bases). The CDR3 contains 13 residues. The V end lost 0 bases, the J end lost 6 bases, and 8 bases lay between the germline ends. Germline loops: CDR1 MNHEY, CDR2 SVGAGI. The CDR3 region is CASSYSIGAEAFF. The CDR3 DNA is TGTGCCAGCAGTTACTCGATAGGGGCTGAAGCTTTCTTT.

The chain couples TRBV6-1 to TRBJ2-2; D remains ambiguous. This CDR3 contains 13 residues. Trimming left V 7 bases short and J 0 bases short, with 6 bases between. CDR1 is MNHNS and CDR2 is SASEGT in the germline V gene. The CDR3 nucleotides are TGTGCCAGCAAAACTACGAACACCGGGGAGCTGTTTTTT. Translated, it gives CASKTTNTGELFF.

J is TRBJ2-3 and V is TRBV5-1; D is uncertain. The CDR3 sequence is 14 residues long. V lost 4 bases and J 2 bases, leaving 11 bases between the germline ends. Germline CDR1 is SGHRS and CDR2 is YFSETQ. CDR3 nucleotide sequence: TGCGCCAGCAGCCCCCCAAGCTTCACAGATACGCAGTATTTT. It yields the protein CASSPPSFTDTQYF.